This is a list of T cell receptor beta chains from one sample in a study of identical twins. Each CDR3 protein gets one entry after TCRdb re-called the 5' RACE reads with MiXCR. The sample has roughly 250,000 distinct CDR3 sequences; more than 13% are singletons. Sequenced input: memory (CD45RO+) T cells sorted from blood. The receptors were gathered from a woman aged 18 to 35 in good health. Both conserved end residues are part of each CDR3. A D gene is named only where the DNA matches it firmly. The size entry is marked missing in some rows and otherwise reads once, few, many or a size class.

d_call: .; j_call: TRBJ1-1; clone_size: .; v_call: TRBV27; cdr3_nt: TGTGCCAGCAGTTTACGGGCAGGGACGGACACTGAAGCTTTCTTT; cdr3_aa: CASSLRAGTDTEAFF
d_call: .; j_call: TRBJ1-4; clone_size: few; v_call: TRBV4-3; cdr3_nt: TGCGCCAGCAGCCAAGATTACCCTCCGGGACAAAAACTGTTTTTT; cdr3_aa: CASSQDYPPGQKLFF
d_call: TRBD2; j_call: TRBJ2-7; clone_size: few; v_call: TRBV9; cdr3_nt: TGTGCCAGCAGTGTAAGTCCGGGACTATTTTCCGAGCAGTACTTC; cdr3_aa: CASSVSPGLFSEQYF
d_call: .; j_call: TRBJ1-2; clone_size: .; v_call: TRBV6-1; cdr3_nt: TGTGCCAGCAGTGAACCAGGGAGGGACTATGGCTACACCTTC; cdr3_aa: CASSEPGRDYGYTF
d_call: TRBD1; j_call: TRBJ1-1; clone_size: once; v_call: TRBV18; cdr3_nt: TGTGCCAGCTCAATGGACAGGACCTCTGAAGCTTTCTTT; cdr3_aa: CASSMDRTSEAFF
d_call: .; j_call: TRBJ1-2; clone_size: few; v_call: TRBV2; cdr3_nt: TGTGCCAGCAGCCCGCAGGTCTATGGCTACACCTTC; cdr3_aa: CASSPQVYGYTF
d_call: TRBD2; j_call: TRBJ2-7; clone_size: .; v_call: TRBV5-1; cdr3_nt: TGCGCCAGCAGGAGGTTGCTAGCGGGGAGCTCCTACGAGCAGTACTTC; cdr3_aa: CASRRLLAGSSYEQYF
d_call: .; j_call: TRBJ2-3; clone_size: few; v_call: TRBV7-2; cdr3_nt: TGTGCCAGCAGCTTAGAGTGGGGGCAATACACAGATACGCAGTATTTT; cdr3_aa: CASSLEWGQYTDTQYF
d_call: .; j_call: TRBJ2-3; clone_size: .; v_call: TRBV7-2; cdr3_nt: TGTGCCAGCAGCTTCACTTCGGTAATGTCTACAGATACGCAGTATTTT; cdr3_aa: CASSFTSVMSTDTQYF
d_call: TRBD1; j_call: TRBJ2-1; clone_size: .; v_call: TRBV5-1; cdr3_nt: TGCGCCAGCAGCTGGAAGGGGGCTATAGGCGATGAGCAGTTCTTC; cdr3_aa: CASSWKGAIGDEQFF
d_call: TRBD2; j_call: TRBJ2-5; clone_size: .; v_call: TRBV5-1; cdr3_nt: TGCGCCAGCAGCAGAGGAGGCGGGGGGGAGCTAGAGACCCAGTACTTC; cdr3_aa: CASSRGGGGELETQYF
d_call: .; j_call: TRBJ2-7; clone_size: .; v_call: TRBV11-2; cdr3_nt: TGTGCCAGCAGCTTAGAAACAAGCAGTCAGACCGAGCAGTACTTC; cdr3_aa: CASSLETSSQTEQYF
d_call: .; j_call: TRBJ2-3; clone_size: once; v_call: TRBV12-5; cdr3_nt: TGTGCTAGTGGTTTGACTATCGGTCGGCTGTATTTT; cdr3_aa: CASGLTIGRLYF
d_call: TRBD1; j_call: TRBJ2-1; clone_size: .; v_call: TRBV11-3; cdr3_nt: TGTGCCAGCAGCCACGGGACAGATGAGCAGTTCTTC; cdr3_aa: CASSHGTDEQFF
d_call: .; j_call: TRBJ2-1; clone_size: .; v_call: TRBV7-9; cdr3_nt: TGTGCCAGCAGCTCATCCGTACCGGGGGTGAATGAGCAGTTCTTC; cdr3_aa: CASSSSVPGVNEQFF
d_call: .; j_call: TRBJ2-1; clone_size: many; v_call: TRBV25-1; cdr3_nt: TGTGCCAGCAGTGACGGGACGGTGGATCCTTCAGGCATTGAGCAGTTCTTC; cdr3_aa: CASSDGTVDPSGIEQFF
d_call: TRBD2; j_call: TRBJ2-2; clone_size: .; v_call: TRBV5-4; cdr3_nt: TGTGCCAGCAGCCCTGGCGGTAGCGGGAGAGCCGGGGAGCTGTTTTTT; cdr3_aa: CASSPGGSGRAGELFF
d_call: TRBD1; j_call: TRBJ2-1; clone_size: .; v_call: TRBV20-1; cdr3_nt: TGCAGTGCCCAGCGTTATACAGGGGAGTCCTACAATGAGCAGTTCTTC; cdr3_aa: CSAQRYTGESYNEQFF
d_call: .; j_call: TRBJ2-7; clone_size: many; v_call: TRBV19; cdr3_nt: TGTGCCACCCGTGACGGCCCGTCCAACGACGAGCAGTACTTC; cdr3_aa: CATRDGPSNDEQYF
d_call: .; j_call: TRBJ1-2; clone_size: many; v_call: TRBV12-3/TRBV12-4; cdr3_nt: TGTGCCAGCAGTTTAGGGGGGATTCAATATGGCTACACCTTC; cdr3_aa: CASSLGGIQYGYTF
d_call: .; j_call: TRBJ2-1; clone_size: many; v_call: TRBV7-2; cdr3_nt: TGTGCCAGCAGCTTAGAACTTTACAATGAGCAGTTCTTC; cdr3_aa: CASSLELYNEQFF
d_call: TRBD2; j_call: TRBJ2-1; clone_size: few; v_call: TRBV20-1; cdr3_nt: TGCAGTGGTCGAACTAGCGGGTTCAGGAATGAGCAGTTCTTC; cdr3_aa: CSGRTSGFRNEQFF
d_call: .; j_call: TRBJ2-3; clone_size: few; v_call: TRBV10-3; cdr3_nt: TGTGCCATCAAAAGGGGGACTAGCACAGATACGCAGTATTTT; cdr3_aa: CAIKRGTSTDTQYF
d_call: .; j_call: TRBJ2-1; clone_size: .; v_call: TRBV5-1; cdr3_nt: TGCGCCAGCAGCTTGGATCCAGGGGAAGTAAGTGAGCAGTTCTTC; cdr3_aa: CASSLDPGEVSEQFF
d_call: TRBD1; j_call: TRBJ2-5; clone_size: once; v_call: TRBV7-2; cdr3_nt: TGTGCCAGCAGCTTGGGGAAGGGGGCGTTGATCCAAGAGACCCAGTACTTC; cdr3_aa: CASSLGKGALIQETQYF
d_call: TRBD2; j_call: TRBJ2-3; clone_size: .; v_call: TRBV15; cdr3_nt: TGTGCCACCAGCGGGGTCGTGGGGACTAGCGGGAGAGATACGCAGTATTTT; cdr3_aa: CATSGVVGTSGRDTQYF
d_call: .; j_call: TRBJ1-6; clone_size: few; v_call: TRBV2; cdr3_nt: TGTGCCAGCAGGGGCAGGGTGGATTCACCCCTCCACTTT; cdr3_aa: CASRGRVDSPLHF
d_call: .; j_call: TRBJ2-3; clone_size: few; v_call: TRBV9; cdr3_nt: TGTGCCAGCAGCGTATCGTGGGACATCGGCACAGATACGCAGTATTTT; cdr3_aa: CASSVSWDIGTDTQYF
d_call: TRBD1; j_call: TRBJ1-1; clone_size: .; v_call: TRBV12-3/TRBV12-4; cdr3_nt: TGTGCCAGCAGGATAAACAGGGGGAAGAGCACTGAAGCTTTCTTT; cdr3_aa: CASRINRGKSTEAFF
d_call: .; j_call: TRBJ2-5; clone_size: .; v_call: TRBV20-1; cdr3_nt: TGCAGTGCTAGCCGGGGGGCGCAAGAGACCCAGTACTTC; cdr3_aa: CSASRGAQETQYF
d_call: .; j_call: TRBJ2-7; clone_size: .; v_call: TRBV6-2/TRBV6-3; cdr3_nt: TGTGCCAGCAGTTACTCCGCTCTCCGGCGGGACGAGCAGTACTTC; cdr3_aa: CASSYSALRRDEQYF
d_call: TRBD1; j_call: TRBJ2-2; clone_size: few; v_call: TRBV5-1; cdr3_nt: TGCGCCAGCGAAAAAACCGACAGGGATGCCGGGGAGCTGTTTTTT; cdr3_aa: CASEKTDRDAGELFF